The 14 T cell receptor beta chains listed next were all sequenced from one sample in a study of OX40 agonist ivuxolimab in advanced cancers. Data came from immunoSEQ multiplex PCR; TCRdb stores just in-frame clones and leaves some out. Here the sample spans more than 60,000 clones, roughly 89% being singletons. Sequencing used CD4+ or CD8+ T cells sorted from blood, obtained in a trial of the OX40 agonist ivuxolimab. All receptors come from an adult with an advanced solid tumor such as melanoma, head and neck, liver or kidney cancer.

The chain recombines TRBV7-9 with TRBJ1-4; the D gene is possibly TRBD1 (6 bases). Germline CDR1 SEHNR, CDR2 FQNEAQ (reference sequence). This CDR3 comprises 13 residues. V was shortened by 5 bases and J by 8 bases, with 12 bases between the two germline ends. Here the CDR3 reads CASSRQQGEKLFF. The DNA for the CDR3 is TGTGCCAGCAGCCGCCAACAGGGAGAAAAACTGTTTTTT.

This chain joins TRBV6-6 and TRBJ2-4; tentatively, D is TRBD1 (6 bases). The V and J ends lost 4 bases and 9 bases respectively, with 13 bases between them. Germline V lookup: CDR1 MNHNY, CDR2 SVGAGI (reference sequence). The CDR3 totals 13 residues. The CDR3 DNA reads as TGTGCCAGCAGTTTTCATACAGGGATCATTCAGTACTTC. As protein: CASSFHTGIIQYF.

The chain couples TRBV9 to TRBJ2-5, with a possible D match to TRBD1 (5 bases). Germline values: CDR1 SGDLS, CDR2 YYNGEE. V lost 5 bases to trimming and J lost 3 bases, with 8 bases between them. The CDR3 totals 12 residues. Here the CDR3 reads CASSTTEETQYF. Written as DNA, the CDR3 is TGTGCCAGCAGTACGACAGAAGAGACCCAGTACTTC.

This chain joins TRBV7-2 and TRBJ1-5; 8 nucleotides match TRBD1. The CDR3 is 15 residues long. The V segment lost 1 base and the J segment 8 bases; nucleotides outside the gene matches: 7. Germline values: CDR1 SGHTA, CDR2 FQGNSA. DNA of the CDR3: TGTGCCAGCAGCTTAGGGACAGGGAGAAGGGAGCCCCAGCATTTT. Protein sequence: CASSLGTGRREPQHF.

V and J are TRBV7-1 and TRBJ2-5; 9 bases map to TRBD1. TRBV7-1 counts as an open reading frame of uncertain function. Losses at the gene ends were 2 bases for V and 5 bases for J; bases not matched to a gene: 3. This CDR3 is 14 amino acids long. The CDR3 region is CASSSTGGDETQYF. The CDR3 nucleotides are TGTGCCAGCAGCTCAACAGGGGGCGACGAGACCCAGTACTTC.

This clone was observed a single time. V is TRBV6-5 and J is TRBJ1-3; D is undetermined. In germline, CDR1 is MNHEY, CDR2 SVGAGI. The CDR3 has 13 amino acids. V lost 8 bases and J 0 bases, leaving 8 bases between the germline ends. CDR3 protein: CASSGYSGNTIYF. The CDR3 DNA sequence: TGTGCCAGCTCCGGATACTCTGGAAACACCATATATTTT.

This CDR3 reads CASTRDSTDTQYF. CDR3 bases: TGTGCCAGCACCCGGGACAGCACAGATACGCAGTATTTT. V and J are TRBV9 and TRBJ2-3, with D possibly being TRBD1 or TRBD2 (5 bases each). The germline V and J ends were trimmed by 6 bases and 0 bases, with 8 bases remaining between them. CDR3 length equals 13 residues. CDR1 is SGDLS, CDR2 YYNGEE, per germline.

This chain uses TRBV19 with TRBJ1-2; 10 bases agree with TRBD1. CDR1 is LNHDA and CDR2 is SQIVND in the germline V gene (reference sequence). Trimming removed 5 bases from V and 6 bases from J; junction bases left unmatched: 12. This CDR3 comprises 16 residues. The CDR3 sequence: CASSPGTGEDLDGYTF. Here the CDR3 DNA reads TGTGCCAGTAGTCCCGGGACAGGGGAGGATTTAGATGGCTACACCTTC.

The chain is built from TRBV7-2 and TRBJ1-2, with a tentative D call TRBD1 (6 bases). Trimming removed 2 bases from V and 2 bases from J, with 15 bases in between. This CDR3 spans 16 amino acids. CDR1 and CDR2 from the germline V gene are SGHTA and FQGNSA. The CDR3 DNA reads as TGTGCCAGCAGCTTATCCTTTGGTGGACAGAACTATGGCTACACCTTC. Its protein is CASSLSFGGQNYGYTF. Combining the CDR3 with reference TRBV7-2 and TRBJ1-2 gives the whole variable domain GAGVSQSPSNKVTEKGKDVELRCDPISGHTALYWYRQSLGQGLEFLIYFQGNSAPDKSGLPSDRFSAERTGGSVSTLTIQRTQQEDSAVYLCASSLSFGGQNYGYTFGSGTRLTVV.

This chain uses TRBV18 with TRBJ2-3; D not certain. CDR1 is KGHSH, CDR2 LQKENI, per germline. Trimming took off 3 bases at V and 4 bases at J, with 8 bases between the two ends. The CDR3 runs to 13 residues. CDR3 residues: CASSPAKADTQYF. The DNA of the CDR3 is TGTGCCAGCTCACCGGCCAAGGCAGATACGCAGTATTTT.

The chain has TRBV29-1 and TRBJ2-1, with 12 bases that match TRBD2. This CDR3 region has 13 residues. Germline CDR1 SQVTM, CDR2 ANQGSEA. Losses at the gene ends were 8 bases for V and 8 bases for J; bases not matched to a gene: 7. The DNA for the CDR3 is TGCAGCCATCCTAGCGGGGGGGCGGATGAGCAGTTCTTC. Amino acid sequence: CSHPSGGADEQFF.

This clone was seen a few times. The rearrangement links TRBV5-1 to TRBJ1-3; possibly TRBD1 for D (6 bases). Germline V gives CDR1 SGHRS, CDR2 YFSETQ. Trimming cost V 1 base and J 4 bases, with 12 bases left between them. This CDR3 has 15 amino acids. CDR3 in DNA: TGCGCCAGCAGCTTGACAGGGATTTCCGGAAACACCATATATTTT. This sequence encodes CASSLTGISGNTIYF.

V usage is TRBV11-2 and J usage is TRBJ2-7; D is ambiguous. V was pared by 3 bases and J by 5 bases, with 20 bases between. This CDR3 has 16 amino acids. The germline V gene encodes CDR1 SGHAT and CDR2 FQNNGV. CDR3 coding DNA: TGTGCCAGCAGCTTGGTTTCGAGCTATCCCCGCCACGAGCAGTACTTC. It codes for CASSLVSSYPRHEQYF.

J is TRBJ1-1 and V is TRBV6-5; the D gene is possibly TRBD1 (5 bases). Trimming left V 5 bases short and J 11 bases short, with 18 bases between. Germline values: CDR1 MNHEY, CDR2 SVGAGI. CDR3 length: 13 residues. The CDR3, as DNA: TGTGCCAGCAGTAAGGGAACGGGGGGACCGGCTTTCTTT. Amino acids: CASSKGTGGPAFF.